These 5 T cell receptor beta chains were sequenced from one sample in a study of blood T cell repertoires in COVID-19. Profiled with immunoSEQ multiplex PCR; TCRdb holds only in-frame clones, not every one. Of about 160,000 clones listed, 87% are singletons. Input material: peripheral blood. The receptor set was obtained from a woman aged 55-70 years with active or convalescent COVID-19.

The V gene is TRBV29-1, the J gene TRBJ2-3, with TRBD1 matching over 7 bases. Germline CDR1 SQVTM, CDR2 ANQGSEA. The CDR3 loop spans 12 amino acids. With 8 bases clipped from V and 6 bases from J, the junction kept 8 bases outside the gene matches. As DNA, the CDR3 is TGCAGCCCCGCAGGGGGTGGTGATACGCAGTATTTT. Encoded protein: CSPAGGGDTQYF.

V and J are TRBV19 and TRBJ1-1; D not resolved. The V gene lost 4 bases and the J gene lost 7 bases, with 19 bases spanning the gap. The CDR3 is 15 residues long. The germline gives CDR1 LNHDA, CDR2 SQIVND (reference sequence). CDR3 loop: CASSSRQDAIGEAFF. The CDR3 nucleotides read TGTGCCAGTAGTAGCAGACAAGACGCCATTGGTGAAGCTTTCTTT.

This chain connects TRBV19 to TRBJ1-1; D is possibly TRBD1 (5 bases). The germline V and J ends were trimmed by 6 bases and 1 base, with 9 bases remaining between them. This CDR3 is 13 amino acids long. Germline CDR1 and CDR2: LNHDA and SQIVND (reference sequence). The CDR3 region is CASRVTANTEAFF. DNA of the CDR3: TGTGCCAGTAGGGTGACAGCGAACACTGAAGCTTTCTTT.

CDR3 sequence reads: CASSGDMGNSPLHF. CDR3 sequence (DNA): TGTGCCAGCAGCGGGGACATGGGGAATTCACCCCTCCACTTT. The chain employs TRBV7-9 and TRBJ1-6; TRBD1 is a possible D gene (6 bases). Deletions cut 5 bases from V and 7 bases from J, with 12 bases between. This CDR3 comprises 14 residues. In germline, CDR1 is SEHNR, CDR2 FQNEAQ (reference sequence).

The V and J genes are TRBV4-1 and TRBJ2-7, with 11 bases identical to TRBD1. Per the germline V gene, CDR1 is MGHRA and CDR2 is YSYEKL. Trimming cost V 5 bases and J 0 bases; bases outside gene matches: 9. This CDR3 is 17 amino acids long. For the CDR3, the DNA is TGCGCCAGCAGCAGTCAAGGACAGGGGGCTCCCTCCTACGAGCAGTACTTC. It translates to CASSSQGQGAPSYEQYF.